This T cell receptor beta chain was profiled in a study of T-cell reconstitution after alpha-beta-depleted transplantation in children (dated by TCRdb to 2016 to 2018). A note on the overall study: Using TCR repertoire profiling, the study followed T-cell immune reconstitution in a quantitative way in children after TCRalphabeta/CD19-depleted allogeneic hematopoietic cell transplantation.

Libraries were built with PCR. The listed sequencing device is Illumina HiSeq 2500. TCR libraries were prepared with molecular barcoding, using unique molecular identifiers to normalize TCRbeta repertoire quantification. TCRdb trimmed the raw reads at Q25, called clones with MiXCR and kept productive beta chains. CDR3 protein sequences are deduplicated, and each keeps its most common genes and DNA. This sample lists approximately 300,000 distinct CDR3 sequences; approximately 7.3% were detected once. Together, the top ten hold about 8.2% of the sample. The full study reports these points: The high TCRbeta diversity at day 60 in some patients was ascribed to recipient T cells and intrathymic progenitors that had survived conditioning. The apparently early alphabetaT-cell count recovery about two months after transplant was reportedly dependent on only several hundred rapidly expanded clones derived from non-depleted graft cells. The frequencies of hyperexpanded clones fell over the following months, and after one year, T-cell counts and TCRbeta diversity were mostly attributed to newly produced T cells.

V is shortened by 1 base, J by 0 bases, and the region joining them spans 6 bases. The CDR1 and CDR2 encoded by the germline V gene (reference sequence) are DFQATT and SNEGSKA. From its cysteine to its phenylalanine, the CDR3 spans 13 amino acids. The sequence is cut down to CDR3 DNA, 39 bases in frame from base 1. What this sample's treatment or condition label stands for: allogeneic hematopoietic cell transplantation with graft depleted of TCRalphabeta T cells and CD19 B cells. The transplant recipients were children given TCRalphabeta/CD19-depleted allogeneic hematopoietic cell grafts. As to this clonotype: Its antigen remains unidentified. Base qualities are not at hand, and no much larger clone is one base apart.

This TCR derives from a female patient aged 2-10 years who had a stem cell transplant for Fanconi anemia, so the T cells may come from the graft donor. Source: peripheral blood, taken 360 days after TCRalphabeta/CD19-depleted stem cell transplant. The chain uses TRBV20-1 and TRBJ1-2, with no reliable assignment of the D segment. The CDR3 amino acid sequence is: CSARVDSNYGYTF. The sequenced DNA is TGCAGTGCTAGAGTGGACTCTAACTATGGCTACACCTTC.